This TCR beta chain derives from a study of regulatory T cells in long-lasting Graves disease. Germline-derived CDR1 and CDR2 are SNHLY and FYNNEI. The V and J ends lost 5 bases and 1 base respectively, with 8 bases between them. This CDR3 comprises 13 residues. There are many counts of this clonotype. HTBI primers from iRepertoire and Arm-PCR of CDR3 regions yielded the TCR beta libraries. TCRdb redid the calling of the multiplex PCR reads with MiXCR, one entry per CDR3 protein. The profile covers 440,000 or so distinct CDR3 sequences, with 15% appearing a single time and approximately 16% taken by the ten largest. As to time point: newly diagnosed GD, antithyroid drugs for less than 3 months. PBMCs provided the RNA from which the TCR library was made. The same sample was also used in a study of T cells in Graves' hyperthyroidism and ophthalmopathy. From that paper: Ophthalmopathy, as predicted by the model, came a median around 7 months after the prediction.

V gene TRBV2 combines with J gene TRBJ2-5; a weak D match, TRBD1 (5 bases). The source material was peripheral blood mononuclear cells (PBMCs), sampled at new diagnosis, from a patient treated with antithyroid drugs. This TCR was sampled from a woman aged 25-40 years with Graves disease. In nucleotides, the CDR3 is TGTGCCAGCAGTACCGACAGCCAAGAGACCCAGTACTTC. Its protein is CASSTDSQETQYF.